This T cell receptor (beta chain) was recovered during a study of T cells in tuberculosis. Overall study: IGRA-negative adolescents, IGRA-positive adolescents with latent tuberculosis and adults with active tuberculosis formed this South African cohort. Within 7 days of starting treatment, or before, PBMC were stored.

Details on this clone: The antigen remains undetermined.

The time point denotes: new active TB diagnosis, blood taken before or within 7 days of starting treatment. Study observations and caveats: Shorter CDR3-alpha in active tuberculosis partly drove smaller distances. Active tuberculosis cases were adults; controls were adolescents.

Repertoires were generated with immunoSEQ multiplex PCR, while TCRdb's copy carries only in-frame clones and drops some. The table lists some 30,000 clones, 87% of them singletons, with 5.4% in the top ten. Looked up from germline, CDR1 is LGHNA and CDR2 is YSLEER. The length of the CDR3 is 15 residues. Trimming at V came to 5 bases and at J to 0 bases, leaving 7 bases not matched to a gene. V is TRBV4-3 and J is TRBJ2-7; TRBD1 matches 7 bases. The sample consisted of PBMCs, taken at tuberculosis diagnosis. The TCR originated in an adult with tuberculosis. CDR3 sequence (DNA): TGCGCCAGCAGCTATGTCCGGGACAGCTCCTACGAGCAGTACTTC. Protein sequence: CASSYVRDSSYEQYF.